This T cell receptor (beta chain) was documented in a study of T cells in Graves' hyperthyroidism and ophthalmopathy. The CDR3 length is 15 residues. From germline, CDR1 is MNHEY and CDR2 SVGEGT. The ends lost 2 bases at V and 5 bases at J; junction bases unmatched: 6. Amplified regions were TCR beta CDR3 sequences from RNA transcripts. TCR CDR3 underwent first-round RT-PCR with the HTBI primer set. MiXCR, run by TCRdb on the multiplex PCR reads, gives a single entry per CDR3 protein. There are 500,000 to 750,000 distinct CDR3 sequences in the sample; more than 15% occur only once, and less than 9.5% lies in the top ten.

The chain carries TRBV6-2 or TRBV6-3 and TRBJ2-1; 7 bases are shared with TRBD2. This TCR came from a woman aged 25-40 years with Graves' hyperthyroidism. Sequencing was performed on blood. The CDR3 DNA sequence: TGTGCCAGCAGTTACGCCCGGGAGGAGGACAATGAGCAGTTCTTC. This encodes CASSYAREEDNEQFF.